These 26 T cell receptor beta chains share one sample of origin, sequenced in a study of tumor-infiltrating lymphocytes in primary liver carcinoma. Germline DNA was also extracted, and blood RNA derived from unsorted whole blood. Production of TCR beta cDNA used approximately 0.45 ug total RNA together with a constant-region primer. Libraries of TCR beta came from three nested multiplex PCR rounds with slightly modified ARM-PCR. Primers for the first two PCR rounds were TRBV1-TRBV30 forward primers and a C-beta reverse primer (about 9 cycles per round). TCRdb fed the multiplex PCR reads into MiXCR, producing one record per CDR3 protein. The table has almost 200,000 distinct CDR3 sequences, roughly two thirds seen once. Material: peripheral blood. These receptors were taken from a woman in her fifties or sixties with primary liver carcinoma and hepatitis B virus infection.

This clonotype appeared a few times. This clone may be a read error of a much larger clone one base away. This sequence joins TRBV4-1 and TRBJ2-5; D uncertain. CDR1 is MGHRA and CDR2 is YSYEKL in the germline V gene. This CDR3 has 14 amino acids. The CDR3 region has the DNA TGCGCCAGCAGCTACGTCGGAGCAAAAGAGACCCAGTGCTTC. Translation: CASSYVGAKETQCF.

This clonotype was recorded at least ten times. The rearrangement joins TRBV12-3 or TRBV12-4 to TRBJ2-3, with D perhaps matching TRBD1 (6 bases). The CDR3 runs to 15 residues. Trimming took off 0 bases at V and 2 bases at J, with 9 bases between the two ends. The CDR3 DNA is TGTGCCAGCAGTTTAGCGAGGACAGCCACAGATACGCAGTATTTT. Translating gives CASSLARTATDTQYF.

This clonotype was detected a few times. The rearrangement joins TRBV6-6 to TRBJ1-1; 9 nucleotides agree with TRBD1. Germline-derived CDR1 and CDR2 are MNHNY and SVGAGI (reference sequence). CDR3 length equals 14 residues. V gave up 7 bases and J gave up 5 bases; unmatched junction bases: 8. In nucleotides, the CDR3 is TGTGCCAGCACCCCGACAGGGGGTTTTACTGAAGCTTTCTTT. Translation: CASTPTGGFTEAFF.

A few counts support this clonotype. V and J are TRBV28 and TRBJ2-7; D unresolved. Germline V gene lookup returns CDR1 MDHEN and CDR2 SYDVKM. V shed 1 base and J shed 2 bases, with 9 bases lying between them. CDR3 length equals 14 residues. In nucleotides, the CDR3 is TGTGCCAGCAGTTTATTTCCCTTAACCTACGAGCAGTACTTC. It yields the protein CASSLFPLTYEQYF.

The sample holds one count of this clonotype. One end of the junction does not line up with germline, which may come from a read error. The rearrangement links TRBV11-2 to TRBJ2-5; D not certain. Germline V gene sequence: CDR1 SGHAT, CDR2 FQNNGV. The CDR3 is made up of 11 amino acids. CDR3 protein: CASSLQESQHF. In DNA, the CDR3 is TGTGCCAGCAGCTTGCAAGAGTCCCAGCACTTC.

This clonotype showed up just once. The chain uses TRBV11-3 and TRBJ2-3, with D perhaps TRBD2 (6 bases). The germline V gene encodes CDR1 SGHNT and CDR2 YENEEA. The CDR3 consists of 14 residues. Trimming took 5 bases from V and 5 from J, leaving 14 bases between them. CDR3 region: CASSIYGGEDTQYF. The CDR3 region has the DNA TGTGCCAGCAGCATCTACGGGGGAGAAGATACGCAGTATTTT.

For this clonotype: A junction end diverges from the germline sequence, so it may reflect a read error. The rearrangement uses TRBV11-2 and TRBJ2-2; D might be TRBD2 (6 bases). This CDR3 is built from 16 residues. Germline V gene data show CDR1 as SGHAT and CDR2 as FQNNGV. The CDR3 is CASSLGRLRNTWELFF. CDR3 coding DNA: TGTGCCAGCAGCCTAGGGAGGCTCAGGAACACCTGGGAGCTGTTTTTT.

The chain uses TRBV6-5 and TRBJ2-1, with 11 bases matching TRBD2. V lost 6 bases and J lost 4; bases outside the gene matches: 5. Germline assignment: CDR1 MNHEY and CDR2 SVGAGI. This CDR3 region has 15 residues. The CDR3 sequence: CASRALAGGYNEQFF. DNA for the CDR3: TGTGCCAGCAGGGCCCTAGCGGGGGGTTACAATGAGCAGTTCTTC.

As regards this clonotype: A junction end diverges from the germline sequence, so it may reflect a read error. The chain joins TRBV4-1 to TRBJ1-3; D not resolved. The CDR3 has 12 amino acids. CDR1 MGHRA and CDR2 YSYEKL come from the germline V gene. The CDR3 DNA sequence: TGCGTCAGCAGCCTAGTTGCGGACACCATATATTTT. This gives the protein CVSSLVADTIYF.

As concerns this clonotype: The junction does not match germline at one end; this may be a read error. The chain employs TRBV28 and TRBJ1-2, with TRBD1 matching over 7 bases. Germline V lookup: CDR1 MDHEN, CDR2 SYDVKM. The CDR3 is 16 residues long. CDR3 amino acids: CANSSHRPGQADGYTF. As DNA, the CDR3 is TGTGCCAACAGTTCCCATCGACCCGGACAGGCGGATGGCTACACCTTC.

Details on this clonotype: A much larger clone lies one base from this, so it may be a read error. The rearrangement joins TRBV29-1 to TRBJ2-1, with a weak D call TRBD1 (5 bases). Trimming left V 0 bases short and J 8 bases short, with 32 bases between. The V gene's germline CDR1 is SQVTM and CDR2 ANQGSEA. The CDR3 runs 20 residues. The CDR3 bases are TGCAGCGTTGAAGAAGGTCAGGGCCGCCGTAGGAGAGGAGCACTCTATGAGCAGTTCTTC. This codes for CSVEEGQGRRRRGALYEQFF.

A remark on this clonotype: In this CDR3 the conserved last residue, phenylalanine or tryptophan, is missing, so a read error is likely. This rearrangement joins TRBV4-1 to TRBJ1-1; D possibly corresponds to TRBD1 (5 bases). The CDR3 runs to 16 residues. Trimming removed 0 bases from V and 0 bases from J, with 11 bases in between. CDR1 is MGHRA, CDR2 YSYEKL, per germline. CDR3 bases: TGCGCCAGCAGCCAAGAATGTGGGACGATGAACACTGAAGCTTTCTCT. Translation gives CASSQECGTMNTEAFS.

This clonotype showed up just a few times. V gene TRBV30 combines with J gene TRBJ2-2; no reliable D call. The germline gives CDR1 GTSNPN, CDR2 SVGIG (reference sequence). The CDR3 extends over 15 amino acids. Trimming pared 2 bases from V and 2 bases from J, leaving 12 bases between. This CDR3 reads CAWSRRNLNTGELFF. In DNA form, the CDR3 reads TGTGCCTGGAGTCGCAGGAACCTAAACACCGGGGAGCTGTTTTTT.

This clonotype was picked up a small number of times. V and J are TRBV28 and TRBJ1-2, with 7 positions matching TRBD1. This CDR3 has 12 amino acids. CDR1 is MDHEN, CDR2 SYDVKM, per germline. Trimming cost V 7 bases and J 4 bases; bases outside gene matches: 3. CDR3 DNA sequence: TGTGCCAGCATCAGGGGGGGCTATGGCTACACCTTC. Protein sequence: CASIRGGYGYTF.

The V call is TRBV5-1, the J call TRBJ2-5; D gene ambiguous. The CDR3 contains 14 residues. Germline assignment: CDR1 SGHRS and CDR2 YFSETQ. V was trimmed by 0 bases and J by 5 bases, leaving 11 bases between them. As DNA, the CDR3 is TGCGCCAGCAGCTTGGGGACCGACGGGGAGACCCAGTACTTC. This sequence encodes CASSLGTDGETQYF.

The CDR3 loop reads CASSSGTLETFF. For the CDR3, the DNA is TGTGCCAGCAGCTCGGGGACACTTGAAACGTTCTTT. The chain employs TRBV11-1 and TRBJ1-1; D perhaps matches TRBD1 (6 bases). Looked up from germline, CDR1 is SGHAT and CDR2 is FQDESV (reference sequence). The CDR3 has 12 amino acids. Trimming cost V 4 bases and J 14 bases, with 17 bases left between them. The full variable domain, rest sourced from reference TRBV11-1 and TRBJ1-1, is EAEVAQSPRYKITEKSQAVAFWCDPISGHATLYWYRQILGQGPELLVQFQDESVVDDSQLPKDRFSAERLKGVDSTLKIQPAELGDSAMYLCASSSGTLETFFGQGTRLTVV.

This clonotype was seen repeatedly, ten times or more. The chain has TRBV29-1 and TRBJ2-7; either TRBD1 or TRBD2 may supply D (6 bases each). With 3 bases removed from V and 6 bases from J, the gap between germline ends came to 15 bases. The CDR3 sequence is 13 residues long. CDR1 and CDR2 from the germline V gene are SQVTM and ANQGSEA. The CDR3 DNA is TGCAGCGTTGAGGGGGCTAGCGTGGCCGAGCAGTACTTC. Translating gives CSVEGASVAEQYF.

V usage is TRBV6-1 and J usage is TRBJ2-7; D uncertain. V was cut by 6 bases and J by 3 bases, with 15 bases left in between. Per germline, CDR1 MNHNS and CDR2 SASEGT. This CDR3 contains 14 residues. The CDR3 loop reads CASRVPLSNYEQYF. CDR3 nucleotides: TGTGCCAGCAGGGTCCCTCTTTCGAACTACGAGCAGTACTTC.

This clonotype was seen only a few times. This sequence joins TRBV5-6 and TRBJ2-7, with D tentatively TRBD1 (5 bases). Trimming took off 3 bases at V and 5 bases at J, with 12 bases between the two ends. The CDR3 loop spans 13 amino acids. Germline V gene lookup returns CDR1 SGHDT and CDR2 YYEEEE. DNA for the CDR3: TGTGCCAGCAGCTGGGAATCAGGGAACGAGCAGTACTTC. Translated: CASSWESGNEQYF.

The chain recombines TRBV7-9 with TRBJ2-2; D gene unclear. V was pared by 8 bases and J by 4 bases, with 5 bases between. This CDR3 comprises 11 residues. Germline assignment: CDR1 SEHNR and CDR2 FQNEAQ (reference sequence). CDR3 sequence reads: CASSTTGELFF. As DNA, the CDR3 is TGTGCCAGCTCTACCACCGGGGAGCTGTTTTTT. Full variable domain (remainder filled in from reference TRBV7-9 and TRBJ2-2): DTGVSQNPRHKITKRGQNVTFRCDPISEHNRLYWYRQTLGQGPEFLTYFQNEAQLEKSRLLSDRFSAERPKGSFSTLEIQRTEQGDSAMYLCASSTTGELFFGEGSRLTVL.

The rearrangement uses TRBV7-2 and TRBJ2-7, with 7 bases fitting TRBD1. This CDR3 comprises 15 residues. CDR1 is SGHTA, CDR2 FQGNSA, per germline. V gave up 1 base and J gave up 3 bases; unmatched junction bases: 6. CDR3 DNA sequence: TGTGCCAGCAGCTTAGGAGGGGGCGCGGGCTACGAGCAGTACTTC. Its translation is CASSLGGGAGYEQYF.

Turning to this clonotype: The conserved phenylalanine or tryptophan is not found at the CDR3 terminus, so this likely reflects a read error. The rearrangement links TRBV11-2 to TRBJ1-2; D possibly corresponds to TRBD1 (6 bases). In germline, CDR1 is SGHAT, CDR2 FQNNGV. This CDR3 region has 15 residues. The CDR3, as DNA: TGTGCCAGCGGCTTAGGGCTGGGGGCGGACTATGGCTACACCTCC. It yields the protein CASGLGLGADYGYTS.

About this clonotype: The junction does not match germline at one end; this may be a read error. This chain links TRBV11-1 with TRBJ2-7, with no clear D. The CDR3 sequence is 12 residues long. Looked up from germline, CDR1 is SGHAT and CDR2 is FQDESV (reference sequence). CDR3 sequence reads: CASILDMKEQYF. The CDR3 DNA sequence: TGTGCCAGCATCTTAGACATGAAAGAGCAGTACTTC. The variable domain in full, with the rest retrieved from reference TRBV11-1 and TRBJ2-7, is EAEVAQSPRYKITEKSQAVAFWCDPISGHATLYWYRQILGQGPELLVQFQDESVVDDSQLPKDRFSAERLKGVDSTLKIQPAELGDSAMYLCASILDMKEQYFGPGTRLTVT.

This clonotype was seen repeatedly, ten times or more. The chain joins TRBV6-1 to TRBJ2-7, with D possibly being TRBD1 or TRBD2 (5 bases each). V dropped 4 bases and J dropped 2 bases, with 12 bases sitting between them. The CDR3 has 14 amino acids. Looked up from germline, CDR1 is MNHNS and CDR2 is SASEGT. This CDR3 is CASSVRDVPYEQYF. Written as DNA, the CDR3 is TGTGCCAGCAGTGTCCGGGACGTCCCCTACGAGCAGTACTTC.

Concerning this clonotype itself: The CDR3 does not close with the conserved phenylalanine or tryptophan, likely indicating a read error. The chain employs TRBV4-2 and TRBJ1-1; D gene uncertain. Germline values: CDR1 LGHNA, CDR2 YNFKEQ. This CDR3 has 13 residues. The CDR3 reads CVSSQFENTEAFL. The CDR3 DNA sequence: TGTGTCAGCAGCCAATTTGAGAACACTGAAGCTTTCCTT.

The rearrangement uses TRBV12-3 or TRBV12-4 and TRBJ2-7; no definite D call. The CDR3 runs 14 residues. Trimming removed 9 bases from V and 2 bases from J, with 17 bases in between. In DNA, the CDR3 is TGTGCCAGTACAAGCGACGCCGGCACCTACGAGCAGTACTTC. It specifies CASTSDAGTYEQYF.